This TCR beta chain was observed in a study of CD8+ T cells in alopecia areata. Extracted from the samples, RNA was reverse transcribed into cDNA to serve as the sequencing template. The data were produced by immunoSEQ multiplex PCR, yet TCRdb's version contains in-frame clones alone and is incomplete. The sample includes roughly 140,000 clones, approximately 53% of them seen just once. The trim removed 1 base at V and 0 bases at J, leaving 6 bases unmatched. The V gene's germline CDR1 is SNHLY and CDR2 FYNNEI. This CDR3 has 18 residues. The rearrangement uses TRBV2 and TRBJ2-2, with TRBD2 identical over 9 bases. This specimen consisted of CD8+ T cells sorted from blood, obtained at week 0. The receptor was isolated from a human donor with alopecia areata. The CDR3 reads CASSEEAGGNANTGELFF. The CDR3 region has the DNA TGTGCCAGCAGTGAAGAAGCGGGGGGCAACGCGAACACCGGGGAGCTGTTTTTT.